The TCR beta chain described here comes from a study of human T cells and chemical hapten exposure. The time point was: patch test 1, 2 weeks after DPC sensitization. Described treatment: therapeutic diphenylcyclopropenone sensitization with weekly scalp DPC. TCRdb passed the RACE reads through MiXCR, listing each CDR3 protein once. The sample yields around 99,000 distinct CDR3 sequences, 9.5% to 15% seen once. Germline CDR1 and CDR2: DFQATT and SNEGSKA (reference sequence). CDR3 length equals 14 residues. Trimming took off 3 bases at V and 0 bases at J, with 9 bases between the two ends. This clonotype has only a few counts.

The receptor was isolated from a woman aged 40 to 55 with alopecia areata. Some clones in this sample may be carry-over from other donors' samples. The source material was whole blood, sampled in connection with sensitization to the hapten diphenylcyclopropenone (DPC). The chain recombines TRBV20-1 with TRBJ2-4; no clear D. The CDR3 loop is CSASPSLAKNIQYF. CDR3 DNA: TGCAGTGCTAGCCCCTCGCTAGCCAAAAACATTCAGTACTTC.